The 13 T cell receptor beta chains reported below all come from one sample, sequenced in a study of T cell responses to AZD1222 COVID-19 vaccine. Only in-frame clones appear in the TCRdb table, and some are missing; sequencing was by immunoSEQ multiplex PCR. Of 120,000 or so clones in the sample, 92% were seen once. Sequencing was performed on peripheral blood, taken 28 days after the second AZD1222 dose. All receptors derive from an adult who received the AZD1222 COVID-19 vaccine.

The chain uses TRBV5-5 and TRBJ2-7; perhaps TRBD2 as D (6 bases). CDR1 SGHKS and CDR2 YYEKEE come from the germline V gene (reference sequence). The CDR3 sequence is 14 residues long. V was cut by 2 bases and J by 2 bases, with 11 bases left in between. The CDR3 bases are TGTGCCAGCAGCTTATCCGGGGGAACCTACGAGCAGTACTTC. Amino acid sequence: CASSLSGGTYEQYF.

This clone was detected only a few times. CDR3 bases: TGTGCCAGCGGGGGGAGGCAGAACACTGAAGCTTTCTTT. This codes for CASGGRQNTEAFF. The chain carries TRBV7-9 and TRBJ1-1; D perhaps matches TRBD1 (5 bases). This CDR3 contains 13 residues. V was shortened by 8 bases and J by 1 base, with 11 bases between the two germline ends. The germline CDR1 and CDR2 sequences are SEHNR and FQNEAQ (reference sequence).

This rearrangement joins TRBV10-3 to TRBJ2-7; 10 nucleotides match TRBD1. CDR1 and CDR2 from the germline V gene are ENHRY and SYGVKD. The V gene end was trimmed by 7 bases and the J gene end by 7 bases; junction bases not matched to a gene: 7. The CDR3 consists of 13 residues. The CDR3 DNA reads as TGTGCCATCACCGACAGGGGGCGTAGTGAGCAGTACTTC. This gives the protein CAITDRGRSEQYF.

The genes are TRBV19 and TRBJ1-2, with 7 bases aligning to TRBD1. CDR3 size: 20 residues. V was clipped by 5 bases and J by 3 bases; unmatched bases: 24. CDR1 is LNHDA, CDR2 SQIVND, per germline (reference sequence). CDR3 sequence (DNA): TGTGCCAGTAGTGCCCTGGACAGGTCCAGTTTTTCCTTTGTCGACTATGGCTACACCTTC. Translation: CASSALDRSSFSFVDYGYTF.

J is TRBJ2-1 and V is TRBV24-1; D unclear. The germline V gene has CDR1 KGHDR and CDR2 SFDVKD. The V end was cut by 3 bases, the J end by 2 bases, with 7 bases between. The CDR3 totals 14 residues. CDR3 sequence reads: CATSDPGAYNEQFF. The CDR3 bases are TGTGCCACCAGTGATCCAGGCGCCTACAATGAGCAGTTCTTC.

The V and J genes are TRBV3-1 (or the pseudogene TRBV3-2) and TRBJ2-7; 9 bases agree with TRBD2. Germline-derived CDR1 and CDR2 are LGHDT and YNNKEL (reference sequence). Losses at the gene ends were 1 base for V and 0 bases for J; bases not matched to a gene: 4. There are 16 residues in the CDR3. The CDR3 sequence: CASSQGLAGISYEQYF. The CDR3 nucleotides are TGTGCCAGCAGCCAAGGGCTAGCGGGGATCTCCTACGAGCAGTACTTC.

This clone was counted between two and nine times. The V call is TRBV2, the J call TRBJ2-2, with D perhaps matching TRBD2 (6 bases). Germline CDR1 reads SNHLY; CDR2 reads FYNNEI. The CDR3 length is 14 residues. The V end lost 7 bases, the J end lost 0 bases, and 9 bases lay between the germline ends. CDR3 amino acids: CASKEGSNTGELFF. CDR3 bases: TGTGCCAGCAAGGAGGGGTCGAACACCGGGGAGCTGTTTTTT.

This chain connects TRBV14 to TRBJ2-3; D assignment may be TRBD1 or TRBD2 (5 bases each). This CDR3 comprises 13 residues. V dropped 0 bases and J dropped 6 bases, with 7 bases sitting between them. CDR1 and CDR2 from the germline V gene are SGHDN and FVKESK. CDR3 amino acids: CASSQDREDTQYF. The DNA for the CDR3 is TGTGCCAGCAGCCAAGACAGGGAGGATACGCAGTATTTT.

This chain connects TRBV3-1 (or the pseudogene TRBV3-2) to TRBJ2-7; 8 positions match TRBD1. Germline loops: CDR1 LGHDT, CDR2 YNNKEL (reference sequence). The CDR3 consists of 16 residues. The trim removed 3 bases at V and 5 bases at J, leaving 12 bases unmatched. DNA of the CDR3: TGTGCCAGCAGCCACTCCCAGGGGGCGGCGGTCGACGAGCAGTACTTC. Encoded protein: CASSHSQGAAVDEQYF.

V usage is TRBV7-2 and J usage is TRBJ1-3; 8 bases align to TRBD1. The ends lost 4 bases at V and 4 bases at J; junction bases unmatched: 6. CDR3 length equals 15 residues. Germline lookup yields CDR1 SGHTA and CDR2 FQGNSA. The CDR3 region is CASSSDRGAGNTIYF. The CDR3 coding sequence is TGTGCCAGCAGCTCAGACAGGGGTGCCGGAAACACCATATATTTT.

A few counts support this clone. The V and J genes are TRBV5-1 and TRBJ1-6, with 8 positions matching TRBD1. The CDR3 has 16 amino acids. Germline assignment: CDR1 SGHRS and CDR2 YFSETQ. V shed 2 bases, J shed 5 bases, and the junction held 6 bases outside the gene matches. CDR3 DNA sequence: TGCGCCAGCAGCTTTTCCCGGACAGGGAATAATTCACCCCTCCACTTT. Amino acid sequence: CASSFSRTGNNSPLHF.

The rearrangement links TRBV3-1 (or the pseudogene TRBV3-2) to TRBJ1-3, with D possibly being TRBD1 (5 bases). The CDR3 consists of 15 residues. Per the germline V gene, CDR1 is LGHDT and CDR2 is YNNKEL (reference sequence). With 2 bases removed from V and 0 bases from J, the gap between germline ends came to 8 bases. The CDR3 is CASSQTGVSGNTIYF. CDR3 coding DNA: TGTGCCAGCAGCCAAACAGGTGTCTCTGGAAACACCATATATTTT.

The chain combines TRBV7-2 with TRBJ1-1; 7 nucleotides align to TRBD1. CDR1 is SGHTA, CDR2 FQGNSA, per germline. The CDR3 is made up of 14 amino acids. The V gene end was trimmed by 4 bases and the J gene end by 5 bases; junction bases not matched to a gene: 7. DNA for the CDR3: TGTGCCAGCAGCTCGACAGGGCGTTGGACTGAAGCTTTCTTT. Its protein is CASSSTGRWTEAFF.